The 18 T cell receptor beta chains given below trace back to one sample, sequenced in a study of Graves' ophthalmopathy and Graves' hyperthyroidism. Amplified material comprised TCR beta CDR3 regions derived from RNA transcripts. First-round RT-PCR with HTBI primers preceded a second-round multiplex PCR. Each CDR3 protein gets one entry after TCRdb re-called the multiplex PCR reads with MiXCR. This repertoire shows about 220,000 distinct CDR3 sequences, about 22% found once; its top ten account for around 45%. The sequencing input was peripheral blood. Receptors originate from a woman in her fifties or sixties with Graves' ophthalmopathy.

Ten or more counts support this clonotype. This chain uses TRBV30 with TRBJ1-5; 7 nucleotides align to TRBD1. Germline V lookup: CDR1 GTSNPN, CDR2 SVGIG (reference sequence). The J segment lost 3 bases and the V segment lost 5 bases, leaving 13 bases of the junction unmatched. The CDR3 has 16 amino acids. The CDR3 coding sequence is TGTGCCTGGTCCCCCCAAAGGGGGACAGTCAATCAGCCCCAGCATTTT. Protein: CAWSPQRGTVNQPQHF.

V gene TRBV7-9 combines with J gene TRBJ1-2, with a possible D match to TRBD1 (6 bases). The CDR3 runs to 13 residues. The germline V and J ends were trimmed by 4 bases and 4 bases, with 10 bases remaining between them. Per the germline V gene, CDR1 is SEHNR and CDR2 is FQNEAQ (reference sequence). The CDR3 sequence: CASSSGHTYGYTF. CDR3 in DNA: TGTGCCAGCAGCTCGGGACACACCTATGGCTACACCTTC.

Only a few counts were recorded for this clonotype. The chain recombines TRBV5-1 with TRBJ1-1; D is undetermined. The germline V and J ends were trimmed by 0 bases and 1 base, with 10 bases remaining between them. The germline V gene has CDR1 SGHRS and CDR2 YFSETQ. CDR3 length equals 15 residues. The CDR3 nucleotides are TGCGCCAGCAGCTTGGGACCGGTTACGAACACTGAAGCTTTCTTT. This sequence encodes CASSLGPVTNTEAFF.

This clonotype has ten or more counts. This chain joins TRBV20-1 and TRBJ1-6; TRBD1 agrees at 7 bases. Trimming cost V 5 bases and J 8 bases; bases outside gene matches: 12. CDR3 size: 15 residues. Germline V gives CDR1 DFQATT, CDR2 SNEGSKA (reference sequence). The CDR3 bases are TGCAGTGCTGAAAGGACAGGCTACAGTGATTCACCCCTCCACTTT. This gives the protein CSAERTGYSDSPLHF.

This clonotype was counted many times. This chain links TRBV5-1 with TRBJ2-5, with 7 bases identical to TRBD1. The CDR3 runs 13 residues. Germline-derived CDR1 and CDR2 are SGHRS and YFSETQ. With 2 bases clipped from V and 7 bases from J, the junction kept 5 bases outside the gene matches. In DNA form, the CDR3 reads TGCGCCAGCAGCTTAGGGACAGACCGGACCCAGTACTTC. This translates into CASSLGTDRTQYF. Based on the CDR3 plus reference TRBV5-1 and TRBJ2-5, the full variable domain is KAGVTQTPRYLIKTRGQQVTLSCSPISGHRSVSWYQQTPGQGLQFLFEYFSETQRNKGNFPGRFSGRQFSNSRSEMNVSTLELGDSALYLCASSLGTDRTQYFGPGTRLLVL.

This clonotype was counted at least ten times. V is TRBV5-1 and J is TRBJ1-1, with D perhaps matching TRBD1 (5 bases). Germline V lookup: CDR1 SGHRS, CDR2 YFSETQ. V lost 4 bases, J lost 1 base, and 14 bases lay in between. CDR3 length: 15 residues. CDR3 sequence reads: CASSLGAGWNTEAFF. As DNA, the CDR3 is TGCGCCAGCAGCCTCGGGGCAGGCTGGAACACTGAAGCTTTCTTT.

This clonotype occurred many times. The gene calls are TRBV20-1 and TRBJ1-5, with no clear D. Germline CDR1 DFQATT, CDR2 SNEGSKA (reference sequence). The CDR3 consists of 13 residues. V was pared by 7 bases and J by 4 bases, with 14 bases between. Here the CDR3 reads CSVKTGPNQPQHF. The CDR3 DNA reads TGCAGTGTCAAGACTGGGCCAAATCAGCCCCAGCATTTT.

J is TRBJ2-2 and V is TRBV6-1; TRBD1 matches at 9 bases. The CDR3 covers 16 residues. The V and J ends lost 6 bases and 2 bases, in that order; junction bases with no gene match: 7. The germline V gene has CDR1 MNHNS and CDR2 SASEGT. CDR3 nucleotide sequence: TGTGCCAGCAGCAGAAACAGGGGGCGAAACACCGGGGAGCTGTTTTTT. It is translated as CASSRNRGRNTGELFF.

The gene calls are TRBV2 and TRBJ2-7, with D perhaps matching TRBD1 (5 bases). The CDR3 sequence is 14 residues long. The germline V gene encodes CDR1 SNHLY and CDR2 FYNNEI. Trimming left V 4 bases short and J 6 bases short, with 16 bases between. CDR3 loop: CASSVTDVFSEQYF. CDR3 coding DNA: TGTGCCAGCAGTGTGACAGATGTATTTTCCGAGCAGTACTTC.

The chain combines TRBV28 with TRBJ2-7; D may be TRBD2 (5 bases). The CDR3 runs 15 residues. V shed 2 bases and J shed 6 bases, with 17 bases lying between them. The germline V gene has CDR1 MDHEN and CDR2 SYDVKM. CDR3 DNA sequence: TGTGCCAGCAGTTTAGGGCCCCGAACCACTAGCGAGCAGTACTTC. It is translated as CASSLGPRTTSEQYF.

This clonotype occurred a few times. This chain connects TRBV5-6 to TRBJ1-6; the match to TRBD1 covers 7 bases. V lost 4 bases to trimming and J lost 8 bases; unmatched junction nucleotides: 9. The germline CDR1 and CDR2 sequences are SGHDT and YYEEEE. The CDR3 has 15 amino acids. The CDR3 protein is CASSIRTGWDSPLHF. The DNA of the CDR3 is TGTGCCAGCAGCATCCGGACAGGATGGGATTCACCCCTCCACTTT.

A few counts support this clonotype. V gene TRBV24-1 combines with J gene TRBJ1-2, with no clear D. V was clipped by 0 bases and J by 8 bases, with 3 bases between them. This CDR3 has 11 amino acids. Germline loops: CDR1 KGHDR, CDR2 SFDVKD. The CDR3 region is CATSDLWGYTF. CDR3 nucleotide sequence: TGTGCCACCAGTGATTTGTGGGGCTACACCTTC.

This clonotype was counted between two and nine times. The chain recombines TRBV2 with TRBJ2-2; maybe TRBD1 (7 bases). From germline, CDR1 is SNHLY and CDR2 FYNNEI. The CDR3 length is 16 residues. The V end was cut by 2 bases, the J end by 4 bases, with 14 bases between. The CDR3: CASSEWRGLGTGELFF. DNA for the CDR3: TGTGCCAGCAGTGAATGGAGGGGGCTCGGCACCGGGGAGCTGTTTTTT.

This clonotype has more than one count but fewer than ten. The CDR3 DNA follows: TGTGCCAGCAGCCGGACAGGAATGAACACTGAAGCTTTCTTT. Its translation: CASSRTGMNTEAFF. The gene calls are TRBV5-5 and TRBJ1-1; 7 bases line up with TRBD1. Trimming took 4 bases from V and 0 from J; bases not matched to a gene: 3. The CDR3 consists of 14 residues. Germline V gene sequence: CDR1 SGHKS, CDR2 YYEKEE (reference sequence).

Note on this clonotype: Relative to the germline gene, one junction end is altered; a read error may explain this. V gene TRBV6-1 combines with J gene TRBJ1-2; maybe TRBD1 (6 bases). The CDR3 runs 12 residues. From germline, CDR1 is MNHNS and CDR2 SASEGT. The CDR3 protein is CASTTRGNGYIF. The CDR3 nucleotides read TGTGCCAGCACTACCAGGGGAAATGGCTACATCTTC.

The chain is built from TRBV6-2 or TRBV6-3 and TRBJ2-4; D gene ambiguous. Trimming pared 2 bases from V and 1 base from J, leaving 12 bases between. The CDR3 sequence is 16 residues long. Germline CDR1 MNHEY, CDR2 SVGEGT. The CDR3 DNA reads TGTGCCAGCAGTTACCCCGCCGGGCAGGCCAAAAACATTCAGTACTTC. This sequence encodes CASSYPAGQAKNIQYF.

This clonotype has a count of ten or more. This chain joins TRBV6-1 and TRBJ2-7, with D tentatively TRBD2 (6 bases). CDR1 is MNHNS and CDR2 is SASEGT in the germline V gene. V lost 4 bases and J lost 2, with 12 bases in between. The CDR3 length is 14 residues. DNA of the CDR3: TGTGCCAGCAGTGTACGGGACTCACCCTACGAGCAGTACTTC. This sequence encodes CASSVRDSPYEQYF.

This clonotype was observed many times. The chain has TRBV19 and TRBJ1-2; maybe TRBD1 (6 bases). V shed 5 bases and J shed 3 bases, with 13 bases lying between them. The CDR3 runs 14 residues. The germline V gene encodes CDR1 LNHDA and CDR2 SQIVND (reference sequence). CDR3 residues: CASSRTVGDYGYTF. In nucleotides, the CDR3 is TGTGCCAGTAGTCGGACAGTCGGGGACTATGGCTACACCTTC.